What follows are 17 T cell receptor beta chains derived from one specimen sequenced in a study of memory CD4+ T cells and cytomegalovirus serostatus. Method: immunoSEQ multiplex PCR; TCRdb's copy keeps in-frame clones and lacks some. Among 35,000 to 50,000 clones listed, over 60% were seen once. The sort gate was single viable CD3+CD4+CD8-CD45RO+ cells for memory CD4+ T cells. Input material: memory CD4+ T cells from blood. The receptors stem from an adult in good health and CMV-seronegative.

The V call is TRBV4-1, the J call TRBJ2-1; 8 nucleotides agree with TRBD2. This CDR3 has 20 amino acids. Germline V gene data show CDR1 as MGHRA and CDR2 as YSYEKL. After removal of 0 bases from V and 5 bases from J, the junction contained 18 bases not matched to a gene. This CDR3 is CASSQDFAYGLAGSHNEQFF. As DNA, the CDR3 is TGCGCCAGCAGCCAAGATTTCGCTTATGGGCTAGCGGGTTCCCACAATGAGCAGTTCTTC.

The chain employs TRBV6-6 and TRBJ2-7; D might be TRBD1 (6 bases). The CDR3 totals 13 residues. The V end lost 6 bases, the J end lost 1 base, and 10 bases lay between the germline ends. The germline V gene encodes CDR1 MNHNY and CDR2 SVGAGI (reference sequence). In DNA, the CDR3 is TGTGCCAGCAGCGGACAGTTGTCCTACGAGCAGTACTTC. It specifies CASSGQLSYEQYF.

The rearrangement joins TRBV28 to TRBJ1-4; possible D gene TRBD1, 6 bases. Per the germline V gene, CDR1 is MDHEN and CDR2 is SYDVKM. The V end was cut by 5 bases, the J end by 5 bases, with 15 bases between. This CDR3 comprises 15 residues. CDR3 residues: CASSPAGTLNEKLFF. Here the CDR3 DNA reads TGTGCCAGCAGTCCCGCCGGGACACTGAATGAAAAACTGTTTTTT.

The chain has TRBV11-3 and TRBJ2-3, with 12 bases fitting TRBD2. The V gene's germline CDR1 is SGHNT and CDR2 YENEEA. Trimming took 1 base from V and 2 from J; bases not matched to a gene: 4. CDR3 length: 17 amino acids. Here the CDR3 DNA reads TGTGCCAGCAGCTTAGGCCTAGCGGGAGGGATCACAGATACGCAGTATTTT. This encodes CASSLGLAGGITDTQYF.

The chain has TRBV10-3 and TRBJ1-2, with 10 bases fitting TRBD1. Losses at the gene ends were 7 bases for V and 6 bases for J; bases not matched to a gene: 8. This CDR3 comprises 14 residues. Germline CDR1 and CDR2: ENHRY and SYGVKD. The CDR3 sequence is CAITNDRGQDGYTF. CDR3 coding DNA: TGTGCCATCACTAACGACAGGGGGCAAGATGGCTACACCTTC.

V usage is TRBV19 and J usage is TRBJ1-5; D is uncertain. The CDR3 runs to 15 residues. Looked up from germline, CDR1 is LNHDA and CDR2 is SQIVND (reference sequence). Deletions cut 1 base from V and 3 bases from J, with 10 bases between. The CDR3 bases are TGTGCCAGTAGTATAGTCCCAGTCTACAATCAGCCCCAGCATTTT. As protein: CASSIVPVYNQPQHF.

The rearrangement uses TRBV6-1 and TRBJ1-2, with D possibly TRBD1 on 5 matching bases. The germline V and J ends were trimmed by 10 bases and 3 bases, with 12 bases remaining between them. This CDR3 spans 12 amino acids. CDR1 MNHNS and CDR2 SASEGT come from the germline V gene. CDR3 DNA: TGTGCCACCGGGGGGGGTTACTATGGCTACACCTTC. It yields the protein CATGGGYYGYTF.

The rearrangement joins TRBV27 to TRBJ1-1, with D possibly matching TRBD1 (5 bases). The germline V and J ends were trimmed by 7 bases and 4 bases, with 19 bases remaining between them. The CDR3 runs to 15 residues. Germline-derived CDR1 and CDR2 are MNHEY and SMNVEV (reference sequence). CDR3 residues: CASIGQSQGGTEAFF. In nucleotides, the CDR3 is TGTGCCAGCATAGGGCAAAGTCAGGGAGGCACTGAAGCTTTCTTT.

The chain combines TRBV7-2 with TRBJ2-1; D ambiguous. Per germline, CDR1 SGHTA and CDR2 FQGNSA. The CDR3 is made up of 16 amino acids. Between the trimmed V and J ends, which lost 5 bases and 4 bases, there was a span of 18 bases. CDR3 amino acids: CASSQTRNPGYNEQFF. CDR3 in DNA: TGTGCCAGCAGCCAGACCCGGAACCCCGGGTACAATGAGCAGTTCTTC.

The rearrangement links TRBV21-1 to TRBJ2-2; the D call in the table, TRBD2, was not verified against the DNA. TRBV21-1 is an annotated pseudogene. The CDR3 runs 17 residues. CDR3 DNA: TGTGCCAGCAGCAGGTTGGGGGGGGATCAGAACACCGGGGAGCTGTTTTTT. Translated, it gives CASSRLGGDQNTGELFF.

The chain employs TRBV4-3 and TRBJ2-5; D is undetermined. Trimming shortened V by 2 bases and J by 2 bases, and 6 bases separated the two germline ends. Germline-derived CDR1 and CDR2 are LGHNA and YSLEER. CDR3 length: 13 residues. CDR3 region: CASSQQWQETQYF. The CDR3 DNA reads TGCGCCAGCAGCCAACAATGGCAAGAGACCCAGTACTTC.

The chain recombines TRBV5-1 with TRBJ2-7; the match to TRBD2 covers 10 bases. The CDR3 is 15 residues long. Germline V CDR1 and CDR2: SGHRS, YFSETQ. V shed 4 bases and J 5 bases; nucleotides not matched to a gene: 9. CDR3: CASSASPSGSNEQYF. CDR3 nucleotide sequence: TGCGCCAGCAGCGCGAGCCCTAGCGGGAGCAACGAGCAGTACTTC.

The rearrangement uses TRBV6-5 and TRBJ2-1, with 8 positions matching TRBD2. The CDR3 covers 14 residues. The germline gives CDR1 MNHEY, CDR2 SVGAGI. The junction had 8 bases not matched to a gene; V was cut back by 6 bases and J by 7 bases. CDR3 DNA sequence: TGTGCCAGCAGAGCTGCGGGAGGCCGGAATGAGCAGTTCTTC. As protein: CASRAAGGRNEQFF.

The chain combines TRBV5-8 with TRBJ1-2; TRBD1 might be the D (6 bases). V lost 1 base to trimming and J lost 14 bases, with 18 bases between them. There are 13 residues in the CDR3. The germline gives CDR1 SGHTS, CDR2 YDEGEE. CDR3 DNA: TGTGCCAGCAGCTTGCTGTCGGTTAGGGACAAAACCTTC. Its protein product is CASSLLSVRDKTF.

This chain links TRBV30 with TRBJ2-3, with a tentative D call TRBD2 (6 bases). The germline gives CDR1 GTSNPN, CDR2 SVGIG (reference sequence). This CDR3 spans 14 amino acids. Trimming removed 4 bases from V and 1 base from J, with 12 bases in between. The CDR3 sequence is CAWTWVAGTDTQYF. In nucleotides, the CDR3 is TGTGCCTGGACCTGGGTAGCGGGCACAGATACGCAGTATTTT.

The CDR3 is CASSQVIPGAGGRRGTEAFF. The CDR3 DNA reads TGCGCCAGCAGCCAAGTCATTCCTGGGGCAGGAGGCCGGAGGGGTACTGAAGCTTTCTTT. The chain combines TRBV4-1 with TRBJ1-1; tentatively, D is TRBD1 (5 bases). V was trimmed by 1 base and J by 5 bases, leaving 29 bases between them. The CDR3 extends over 20 amino acids. Germline V gene sequence: CDR1 MGHRA, CDR2 YSYEKL.

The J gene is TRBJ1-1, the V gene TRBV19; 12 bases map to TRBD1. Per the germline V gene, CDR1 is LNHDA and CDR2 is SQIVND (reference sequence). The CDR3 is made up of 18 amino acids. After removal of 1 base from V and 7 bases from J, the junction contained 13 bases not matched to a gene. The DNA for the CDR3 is TGTGCCAGTAGTATAGCCAAGATTTGGGACAGGGGGCCCTTTGAAGCTTTCTTT. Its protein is CASSIAKIWDRGPFEAFF. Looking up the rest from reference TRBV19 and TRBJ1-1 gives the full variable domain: DGGITQSPKYLFRKEGQNVTLSCEQNLNHDAMYWYRQDPGQGLRLIYYSQIVNDFQKGDIAEGYSVSREKKESFPLTVTSAQKNPTAFYLCASSIAKIWDRGPFEAFFGQGTRLTVV.